The sequence of this T cell receptor (beta chain) was determined in a study of blood T cell repertoires in COVID-19. Sequencing used immunoSEQ multiplex PCR; TCRdb keeps in-frame clones, though not all of them. The table includes about 210,000 clones, 88% detected once. The clonotype was recovered from a man between 65 and 80 years old with acute or convalescent COVID-19. Sequenced input: peripheral blood.

The CDR3 nucleotides read TGTGCCAGCAGTTTACCAGGAAACACTGAAGCTTTCTTT. Protein sequence: CASSLPGNTEAFF. The chain employs TRBV28 and TRBJ1-1; D call uncertain. V lost 2 bases, J lost 2 bases, and 6 bases lay in between. Germline V lookup: CDR1 MDHEN, CDR2 SYDVKM. The CDR3 contains 13 residues. Combining the CDR3 with reference TRBV28 and TRBJ1-1 gives the whole variable domain DVKVTQSSRYLVKRTGEKVFLECVQDMDHENMFWYRQDPGLGLRLIYFSYDVKMKEKGDIPEGYSVSREKKERFSLILESASTNQTSMYLCASSLPGNTEAFFGQGTRLTVV.